The following is a TCR beta chain sequence with its context. Its antigen is currently unknown. Germline V gene data show CDR1 as MDHEN and CDR2 as SYDVKM. V was pared by 6 bases and J by 4 bases, with 1 base of the junction left unmatched. The CDR3 sequence is 12 residues long. Each donor had about 9.6 milliliters of peripheral blood drawn. This record comes from a study of blood T cells in healthy people across ages. Overall study results and limits: Higher naive T cell percentage went strongly together with higher TCR beta diversity.

Alongside a J-beta primer mix, a sample-barcoded 5' primer served in a second PCR lasting about 7 to 12 cycles. Every cDNA was tagged by a template-switch adaptor with 12 random nucleotides. TCRdb redid the calling of the 5' RACE reads with MiXCR, one entry per CDR3 protein. The table has approximately 940,000 distinct CDR3 sequences, roughly 50% seen once; the top ten hold around an eighth. The receptor comes from a young man in good health. The chain is built from TRBV28 and TRBJ1-2, with 8 bases fitting TRBD1. Sequences were obtained from blood. The DNA of the CDR3 is TGTGCCAGCAGGGACAGGGTCTATGGCTACACCTTC. Its translation: CASRDRVYGYTF.